These 6 T cell receptor beta chains came from one sample sequenced in a study of blood T cell repertoires in COVID-19 (dated by TCRdb to 2018 to 2021). Receptor amplification or capture employed the immunoSEQ multiplex PCR assay. Not all clones reach the TCRdb copy of this immuneACCESS table, which keeps in-frame sequences only. Checked studies attribute under half of the gap to unresolved V genes and leave the rest unexplained. Here the sample has 250,000 or so clones; approximately 90% occur a single time. The biggest ten clones account for over 1.5% of the sample. Sequenced input: PBMCs or T cells enriched from blood (not recorded which). All receptors derive from a man between 35 and 55 years old who had recovered from COVID-19.

This chain links TRBV9 with TRBJ1-3; D possibly corresponds to TRBD1 (6 bases). The germline CDR1 and CDR2 sequences are SGDLS and YYNGEE. V dropped 0 bases and J dropped 3 bases, with 16 bases sitting between them. This CDR3 is built from 17 residues. CDR3 nucleotide sequence: TGTGCCAGCAGCGTAGCGGGGCAGGGGTCTCGTGGAAACACCATATATTTT. Translated, it gives CASSVAGQGSRGNTIYF. The full variable domain, completed using reference TRBV9 and TRBJ1-3, is DSGVTQTPKHLITATGQRVTLRCSPRSGDLSVYWYQQSLDQGLQFLIQYYNGEERAKGNILERFSAQQFPDLHSELNLSSLELGDSALYFCASSVAGQGSRGNTIYFGEGSWLTVV.

The chain has TRBV7-9 and TRBJ1-3; perhaps TRBD1 as D (5 bases). Between the trimmed V and J ends, which lost 5 bases and 2 bases, there was a span of 22 bases. Germline lookup yields CDR1 SEHNR and CDR2 FQNEAQ (reference sequence). This CDR3 region has 18 residues. The CDR3 here is CASSHSIGRVDPGNTIYF. CDR3 DNA: TGTGCCAGCAGCCATAGTATCGGCAGGGTGGACCCTGGAAACACCATATATTTT.

The rearrangement joins TRBV7-9 to TRBJ1-4; D is ambiguous. Germline CDR1 and CDR2: SEHNR and FQNEAQ (reference sequence). The CDR3 spans 13 residues. Between the trimmed V and J ends, which lost 1 base and 8 bases, there was a span of 8 bases. The CDR3 DNA sequence: TGTGCCAGCAGCTTAGTACCCGGGGAAAAACTGTTTTTT. This gives the protein CASSLVPGEKLFF.

The chain carries TRBV11-3 and TRBJ2-3; 7 bases align to TRBD2. CDR3 length: 13 residues. Per the germline V gene, CDR1 is SGHNT and CDR2 is YENEEA. J gave up 8 bases and V 5 bases, and 7 bases lay outside the gene matches. This CDR3 is CASSPNERGTQYF. As DNA, the CDR3 is TGTGCCAGCAGCCCAAACGAGCGGGGTACGCAGTATTTT.

Here the CDR3 DNA reads TGTGCCAGCAGCTTGGTTAGGACAGGGTTGGAAAAACTGTTTTTT. Its protein is CASSLVRTGLEKLFF. The chain employs TRBV5-5 and TRBJ1-4; 8 bases agree with TRBD1. V trimming: 0 bases; J trimming: 8 bases; junction bases outside the gene matches: 6. The germline gives CDR1 SGHKS, CDR2 YYEKEE (reference sequence). The CDR3 loop spans 15 amino acids.

The chain carries TRBV7-2 and TRBJ1-1; D is undetermined. The CDR3 is 13 residues long. CDR1 SGHTA and CDR2 FQGNSA come from the germline V gene. Trimming pared 0 bases from V and 3 bases from J, leaving 5 bases between. The CDR3 sequence is CASSLAEDTEAFF. The CDR3 DNA follows: TGTGCCAGCAGCTTAGCGGAGGACACTGAAGCTTTCTTT.